This T cell receptor beta chain was observed in a study of blood T cell repertoires in COVID-19. Study in general: Sources were T cells, B-cell-depleted T cells, or PBMCs; the material itself was cDNA or gDNA.

Sequencing used immunoSEQ multiplex PCR; TCRdb keeps in-frame clones, though not all of them. In the table there are roughly 250,000 clones, about 86% of which are singletons. Germline-derived CDR1 and CDR2 are SNHLY and FYNNEI. V lost 4 bases, J lost 4 bases, and 10 bases lay in between. This CDR3 comprises 13 residues. This chain links TRBV2 with TRBJ1-2; no definite D call. The sequence derives from a woman aged 80 or over with acute or convalescent COVID-19. The sample consisted of peripheral blood. CDR3 sequence reads: CASSAARLYGYTF. CDR3 nucleotide sequence: TGTGCCAGCAGTGCCGCGCGCCTCTATGGCTACACCTTC.